This T cell receptor beta chain was obtained from a study of T-cell reconstitution after alpha-beta-depleted transplantation in children. This clonotype was seen many times. Unique molecular identifiers were used to barcode this TCRbeta library. TCRdb itself ran the PCR reads through MiXCR, one entry per CDR3 protein. The sample yields 280,000 or so distinct CDR3 sequences, 11% seen once. Deletions cut 6 bases from V and 4 bases from J, with 9 bases between. There are 12 residues in the CDR3. The source was peripheral blood, collected 180 days after TCRalphabeta/CD19-depleted stem cell transplant. V and J are TRBV12-3 or TRBV12-4 and TRBJ1-1; D not certain. This TCR came from a male patient aged 2-10 years who had a stem cell transplant for chronic granulomatous disease, so the T cells may come from the graft donor. The CDR3 region is CASRIKGTEAFF. CDR3 sequence (DNA): TGTGCCAGCAGGATCAAGGGCACTGAAGCTTTCTTT.